What follows are 31 T cell receptor beta chains derived from one specimen sequenced in a study of T-cell reconstitution after alpha-beta-depleted transplantation in children. Construction of the TCRbeta library involved unique molecular identifiers. TCRdb reprocessed the PCR reads via MiXCR and lists one record per CDR3 protein. Of around 600,000 distinct CDR3 sequences in the sample, more than 20% were seen once. The sample in question was PBMCs, mostly from graft donor cells, obtained 360 days after TCRalphabeta/CD19-depleted stem cell transplant. These receptors all stem from a boy under two years old who had a stem cell transplant for acute myeloid leukemia, so the T cells may come from the graft donor.

This clonotype was picked up a small number of times. The V call is TRBV4-2, the J call TRBJ2-1; possible D gene TRBD2, 6 bases. Germline lookup yields CDR1 LGHNA and CDR2 YNFKEQ. V lost 3 bases, J lost 4 bases, and 10 bases lay in between. The CDR3 is made up of 14 amino acids. CDR3 amino acids: CASSHPGEYNEQFF. CDR3 nucleotides: TGTGCCAGCAGCCATCCGGGGGAATACAATGAGCAGTTCTTC.

CDR3 protein: CASSWGRFSSGANVLTF. CDR3 in DNA: TGTGCCAGCAGTTGGGGCAGGTTCTCCTCTGGGGCCAACGTCCTGACTTTC. The rearrangement uses TRBV6-5 and TRBJ2-6; tentative D call: TRBD1 (5 bases). This CDR3 region has 17 residues. Germline V gene sequence: CDR1 MNHEY, CDR2 SVGAGI. Trimming cost V 4 bases and J 0 bases, with 13 bases left between them.

The table lists this clonotype with a count of one. This chain uses TRBV7-3 with TRBJ2-5; D tentatively reads TRBD1 or TRBD2 (5 bases each). There are 15 residues in the CDR3. Trimming pared 0 bases from V and 1 base from J, leaving 9 bases between. Germline V CDR1 and CDR2: SGHTA, FQGTGA. CDR3 sequence (DNA): TGTGCCAGCAGCTTAACGTTTGGGGGCCAAGAGACCCAGTACTTC. This translates into CASSLTFGGQETQYF.

This clonotype was seen at least ten times. V gene TRBV29-1 combines with J gene TRBJ2-7; D call uncertain. The CDR3 spans 11 residues. Germline V CDR1 and CDR2: SQVTM, ANQGSEA. V dropped 6 bases and J dropped 7 bases, with 13 bases sitting between them. CDR3 loop: CSVDVPREQYV. DNA of the CDR3: TGCAGCGTAGACGTCCCTCGTGAGCAGTACGTC.

This clonotype came up many times. This rearrangement joins TRBV20-1 to TRBJ2-4, with a possible D match to TRBD1 (5 bases). Germline assignment: CDR1 DFQATT and CDR2 SNEGSKA (reference sequence). The CDR3 length is 15 residues. The germline V and J ends were trimmed by 2 bases and 0 bases, with 11 bases remaining between them. CDR3 sequence reads: CSARQFREAKNIQYF. CDR3 DNA: TGCAGTGCTAGACAGTTCAGGGAAGCCAAAAACATTCAGTACTTC.

The chain uses TRBV12-3 or TRBV12-4 and TRBJ2-5; perhaps TRBD2 as D (6 bases). V lost 4 bases and J 3 bases, leaving 12 bases between the germline ends. The CDR3 sequence is 14 residues long. For the CDR3, the DNA is TGTGCCAGCAGTTCAGTCGGAGGGAAAGAGACCCAGTACTTC. Translation: CASSSVGGKETQYF.

At least ten counts were recorded for this clonotype. The rearrangement uses TRBV29-1 and TRBJ2-7, with D maybe TRBD2 (5 bases). In germline, CDR1 is SQVTM, CDR2 ANQGSEA. This CDR3 has 12 amino acids. Trimming stripped 6 bases from V and 4 bases from J, with 13 bases between. The CDR3 sequence is CSVADGGYEQYF. In DNA form, the CDR3 reads TGCAGCGTAGCCGACGGAGGTTACGAGCAGTACTTC.

This chain joins TRBV6-5 and TRBJ1-1, with D possibly matching TRBD1 (6 bases). The germline V gene encodes CDR1 MNHEY and CDR2 SVGAGI. This CDR3 comprises 12 residues. V lost 4 bases and J 5 bases, leaving 8 bases between the germline ends. The DNA of the CDR3 is TGTGCCAGCAGTTGGACAGAGACTGAAGCTTTCTTT. Its protein is CASSWTETEAFF.

The chain recombines TRBV7-2 with TRBJ1-4; D ambiguous. Between the trimmed V and J ends, which lost 2 bases and 8 bases, there was a span of 9 bases. Germline-derived CDR1 and CDR2 are SGHTA and FQGNSA. CDR3 size: 13 residues. The CDR3 nucleotides are TGTGCCAGCAGCTTATCCCGTGAGGAAAAACTGTTTTTT. This gives the protein CASSLSREEKLFF. Drawing the rest from reference TRBV7-2 and TRBJ1-4, the complete variable domain is GAGVSQSPSNKVTEKGKDVELRCDPISGHTALYWYRQSLGQGLEFLIYFQGNSAPDKSGLPSDRFSAERTGGSVSTLTIQRTQQEDSAVYLCASSLSREEKLFFGSGTQLSVL.

The chain uses TRBV20-1 and TRBJ2-5, with D possibly matching TRBD1 (6 bases). This CDR3 is 15 amino acids long. Trimming took 0 bases from V and 0 from J, leaving 11 bases between them. Germline-derived CDR1 and CDR2 are DFQATT and SNEGSKA (reference sequence). The CDR3 region has the DNA TGCAGTGCTAGAGAAAACAGGGCAAACCAAGAGACCCAGTACTTC. Translating gives CSARENRANQETQYF.

The genes are TRBV28 and TRBJ2-2; 12 bases are shared with TRBD2. V was pared by 1 base and J by 0 bases, with 0 bases of the junction left unmatched. This CDR3 is 17 amino acids long. Germline V gene sequence: CDR1 MDHEN, CDR2 SYDVKM. CDR3: CASSLSSGGANTGELFF. CDR3 sequence (DNA): TGTGCCAGCAGTTTATCTAGCGGGGGGGCGAACACCGGGGAGCTGTTTTTT.

V is TRBV12-3 or TRBV12-4 and J is TRBJ2-5; D possibly matches TRBD1 or TRBD2 (5 bases each). The ends were cut back, 3 bases at V and 3 bases at J, with 14 bases in the middle. The CDR3 contains 15 residues. The CDR3 protein is CASSFWGRDEETQYF. CDR3 nucleotide sequence: TGTGCCAGCAGTTTCTGGGGACGTGATGAAGAGACCCAGTACTTC.

The rearrangement links TRBV20-1 to TRBJ1-2, with D unclear. Germline V gives CDR1 DFQATT, CDR2 SNEGSKA (reference sequence). This CDR3 has 17 residues. The V gene lost 2 bases and the J gene lost 1 base, with 20 bases spanning the gap. CDR3 nucleotide sequence: TGCAGTGCTAGACGGACGGGCAGTTTAGAGTTTAACTATGGCTACACCTTC. Translation: CSARRTGSLEFNYGYTF.

This clonotype was seen more than once but under ten times. The chain has TRBV20-1 and TRBJ2-5; 10 nucleotides match TRBD1. Germline lookup yields CDR1 DFQATT and CDR2 SNEGSKA (reference sequence). CDR3 length: 15 residues. V lost 1 base to trimming and J lost 5 bases; unmatched junction nucleotides: 7. The CDR3, as DNA: TGCAGTGCTAGAGGGACCTGGACAGGGGGGGAGACCCAGTACTTC. Its translation is CSARGTWTGGETQYF.

This clonotype came up a few times. The V gene is TRBV10-3, the J gene TRBJ2-3; TRBD1 matches 11 bases. J was trimmed by 5 bases and V by 5 bases; bases with no gene match: 6. Germline lookup yields CDR1 ENHRY and CDR2 SYGVKD. This CDR3 contains 15 residues. DNA for the CDR3: TGTGCCATCAGTACGGGGGGACAGGGGGAAGATACGCAGTATTTT. Its protein product is CAISTGGQGEDTQYF.

A few counts support this clonotype. The chain combines TRBV24-1 with TRBJ2-4; tentatively, D is TRBD1 (6 bases). This CDR3 has 14 amino acids. CDR1 is KGHDR and CDR2 is SFDVKD in the germline V gene. The V end lost 3 bases, the J end lost 6 bases, and 11 bases lay between the germline ends. The DNA of the CDR3 is TGTGCCACCAGTGATCCGACACAGGGAAACATTCAGTACTTC. The encoded protein is CATSDPTQGNIQYF.

This clonotype was counted at least ten times. V usage is TRBV10-3 and J usage is TRBJ1-5, with TRBD1 identical over 8 bases. This CDR3 is built from 13 residues. Trimming cost V 4 bases and J 4 bases; bases outside gene matches: 0. From germline, CDR1 is ENHRY and CDR2 SYGVKD. Written as DNA, the CDR3 is TGTGCCATCAGTGGGACAGGGAATCAGCCCCAGCATTTT. It yields the protein CAISGTGNQPQHF.

The chain joins TRBV7-7 to TRBJ2-2, with D tentatively TRBD1 (6 bases). Germline CDR1 reads SSHAT; CDR2 reads FNYEAQ (reference sequence). V was cut by 0 bases and J by 6 bases, with 14 bases left in between. The CDR3 extends over 16 amino acids. The CDR3 region has the DNA TGTGCCAGCAGCTTAGCCAGGGGCGGGCTAGCCGGGGAGCTGTTTTTT. This codes for CASSLARGGLAGELFF.

This clonotype was detected many times. The chain couples TRBV4-1 to TRBJ2-1; 13 nucleotides agree with TRBD2. Per the germline V gene, CDR1 is MGHRA and CDR2 is YSYEKL. Trimming cost V 4 bases and J 7 bases; bases outside gene matches: 7. This CDR3 has 16 residues. The DNA of the CDR3 is TGCGCCAGCAGCCTACTAGCGGGGGGGCGATGGAATGAGCAGTTCTTC. Its translation: CASSLLAGGRWNEQFF.

This clonotype was counted ten times or more. The J gene is TRBJ2-5, the V gene TRBV12-3 or TRBV12-4; 12 bases agree with TRBD2. J gave up 6 bases and V 6 bases, and 8 bases lay outside the gene matches. The CDR3 is 15 residues long. The DNA for the CDR3 is TGTGCCAGCAGCCTACTAGCGGGGGGCCGCAAGACCCAGTACTTC. Its translation is CASSLLAGGRKTQYF.

Only a few counts were recorded for this clonotype. This rearrangement joins TRBV6-5 to TRBJ2-7; D may be TRBD2 (6 bases). Germline V gene sequence: CDR1 MNHEY, CDR2 SVGAGI. CDR3 length: 15 residues. The V end lost 2 bases, the J end lost 0 bases, and 11 bases lay between the germline ends. CDR3 amino acids: CASSYAGSHSYEQYF. CDR3 sequence (DNA): TGTGCCAGCAGTTACGCCGGGAGCCACTCCTACGAGCAGTACTTC.

This clonotype was detected a few times. The V and J genes are TRBV20-1 and TRBJ1-1; maybe TRBD1 (6 bases). Trimming pared 6 bases from V and 1 base from J, leaving 24 bases between. The CDR3 contains 17 residues. Germline V CDR1 and CDR2: DFQATT, SNEGSKA (reference sequence). This CDR3 reads CSATPVNRAVENTEAFF. For the CDR3, the DNA is TGCAGTGCCACCCCTGTAAACAGGGCAGTGGAGAACACTGAAGCTTTCTTT.

This clonotype was detected only a few times. The chain uses TRBV12-3 or TRBV12-4 and TRBJ2-1; D is possibly TRBD2 (7 bases). The ends were cut back, 6 bases at V and 8 bases at J, with 14 bases in the middle. There are 13 residues in the CDR3. As DNA, the CDR3 is TGTGCCAGCAGAGGAGGGGGGGCCCATGAGCAGTTCTTC. It codes for CASRGGGAHEQFF.

The chain uses TRBV5-6 and TRBJ2-2; 7 nucleotides agree with TRBD1. Looked up from germline, CDR1 is SGHDT and CDR2 is YYEEEE. The length of the CDR3 is 15 residues. With V trimmed by 3 bases and J by 7 bases, 9 bases remained unmatched. This CDR3 reads CASSYLDRVGGELFF. The CDR3 nucleotides read TGTGCCAGCAGCTACCTCGACAGGGTTGGCGGGGAGCTGTTTTTT.

The chain employs TRBV20-1 and TRBJ2-1; 16 bases fit TRBD2. The CDR3 totals 18 residues. Germline trimming cut 0 bases from V and 5 bases from J; bases unmatched to any gene: 7. CDR1 DFQATT and CDR2 SNEGSKA come from the germline V gene (reference sequence). CDR3 residues: CSARDPGLAGGLDNEQFF. DNA for the CDR3: TGCAGTGCTAGAGACCCGGGACTAGCGGGGGGGCTCGACAATGAGCAGTTCTTC.

The rearrangement links TRBV5-1 to TRBJ2-6, with TRBD1 matching 10 bases. Trimming took 4 bases from V and 2 from J; bases not matched to a gene: 6. CDR1 is SGHRS and CDR2 is YFSETQ in the germline V gene. The CDR3 is 17 residues long. The CDR3 loop reads CASSTGQGGPGANVLTF. CDR3 coding DNA: TGCGCCAGCAGCACCGGACAGGGGGGCCCTGGGGCCAACGTCCTGACTTTC.

The chain couples TRBV5-1 to TRBJ2-1; D not resolved. CDR3 size: 13 residues. Trimming stripped 2 bases from V and 10 bases from J, with 13 bases between. Per germline, CDR1 SGHRS and CDR2 YFSETQ. The CDR3 reads CASSLGNGPEQFF. The CDR3 nucleotides read TGCGCCAGCAGCTTAGGGAATGGCCCCGAGCAGTTCTTC.

This chain connects TRBV7-2 to TRBJ2-1, with TRBD2 matching 12 bases. After removal of 0 bases from V and 7 bases from J, the junction contained 4 bases not matched to a gene. This CDR3 has 16 amino acids. Germline V CDR1 and CDR2: SGHTA, FQGNSA. The CDR3 nucleotides are TGTGCCAGCAGCTTAGCCCTAGCGGGGGGGTATAATGAGCAGTTCTTC. It yields the protein CASSLALAGGYNEQFF.

This chain connects TRBV20-1 to TRBJ2-3; 9 bases align to TRBD1. Germline V gene sequence: CDR1 DFQATT, CDR2 SNEGSKA (reference sequence). The J segment lost 5 bases and the V segment lost 5 bases, leaving 11 bases of the junction unmatched. The CDR3 spans 15 residues. This chain's CDR3 is CSAPRGQGERDTQYF. CDR3 bases: TGCAGTGCTCCACGGGGACAGGGAGAAAGAGATACGCAGTATTTT.

This clonotype was seen a few times. This chain links TRBV19 with TRBJ1-4; no firm D call. Trimming left V 5 bases short and J 4 bases short, with 14 bases between. Germline CDR1 reads LNHDA; CDR2 reads SQIVND (reference sequence). This CDR3 has 15 residues. DNA for the CDR3: TGTGCCAGTAGTTCACGGACGGAATTTAATGAAAAACTGTTTTTT. Translating gives CASSSRTEFNEKLFF.

This clonotype has ten or more counts. The chain is built from TRBV20-1 and TRBJ2-1, with 10 bases aligning to TRBD1. V lost 6 bases to trimming and J lost 5 bases; unmatched junction nucleotides: 7. Per germline, CDR1 DFQATT and CDR2 SNEGSKA (reference sequence). This CDR3 has 14 residues. The CDR3 protein is CSANDRGRNNEQFF. CDR3 in DNA: TGCAGTGCCAACGACAGGGGGCGAAACAATGAGCAGTTCTTC.